Listed here are 30 T cell receptor beta chains from one sample, sequenced in a study of blood T cell repertoires in COVID-19. Method: immunoSEQ multiplex PCR; TCRdb's copy keeps in-frame clones and lacks some. This sample yields about 120,000 clones, of which about nine tenths are seen a single time; about 8% belongs to the top ten. Sequencing was performed on peripheral blood. These receptors were taken from a man aged 70 or older who had recovered from COVID-19.

This clone was counted only a few times. The chain combines TRBV5-1 with TRBJ1-4; 7 bases are shared with TRBD1. The V segment lost 4 bases and the J segment 4 bases; nucleotides outside the gene matches: 7. The CDR3 has 15 residues. The V gene's germline CDR1 is SGHRS and CDR2 YFSETQ. The CDR3 protein is CASSRAGTVNEKLFF. The CDR3 DNA follows: TGCGCCAGCAGCCGGGCCGGGACAGTTAATGAAAAACTGTTTTTT. The whole variable domain, remainder taken from reference TRBV5-1 and TRBJ1-4, is KAGVTQTPRYLIKTRGQQVTLSCSPISGHRSVSWYQQTPGQGLQFLFEYFSETQRNKGNFPGRFSGRQFSNSRSEMNVSTLELGDSALYLCASSRAGTVNEKLFFGSGTQLSVL.

The chain links TRBV14 to TRBJ2-7; TRBD2 matches at 11 bases. With V trimmed by 4 bases and J by 2 bases, 4 bases remained unmatched. CDR1 and CDR2 from the germline V gene are SGHDN and FVKESK. CDR3 length equals 15 residues. The DNA for the CDR3 is TGTGCCAGCAGCCGGGGGACTAGCGGAACCTACGAGCAGTACTTC. Translation: CASSRGTSGTYEQYF.

The chain employs TRBV28 and TRBJ2-7; 14 bases line up with TRBD2. CDR1 MDHEN and CDR2 SYDVKM come from the germline V gene. J lost 6 bases, V lost 5 bases, and 6 bases had no gene match. This CDR3 contains 15 residues. CDR3 DNA sequence: TGTGCCAGCAGTCAAGGGACTAGCGGGAGAGGCGAGCAGTACTTC. It codes for CASSQGTSGRGEQYF.

In DNA, the CDR3 is TGCGCCAGCAGCTTGTGGTGGAAGACCGGGACTACCGCCTACGAGCAGTACTTC. This encodes CASSLWWKTGTTAYEQYF. V usage is TRBV5-1 and J usage is TRBJ2-7; the match to TRBD2 covers 7 bases. The V gene end was trimmed by 1 base and the J gene end by 2 bases; junction bases not matched to a gene: 15. Germline V gene sequence: CDR1 SGHRS, CDR2 YFSETQ. This CDR3 comprises 18 residues. Full variable domain (outside the CDR3, taken from reference TRBV5-1 and TRBJ2-7): KAGVTQTPRYLIKTRGQQVTLSCSPISGHRSVSWYQQTPGQGLQFLFEYFSETQRNKGNFPGRFSGRQFSNSRSEMNVSTLELGDSALYLCASSLWWKTGTTAYEQYFGPGTRLTVT.

The J gene is TRBJ1-1, the V gene TRBV30; 7 nucleotides align to TRBD1. V lost 0 bases and J lost 10; bases outside the gene matches: 8. The germline CDR1 and CDR2 sequences are GTSNPN and SVGIG (reference sequence). This CDR3 has 13 residues. The CDR3, as DNA: TGTGCCTGGAGTGTAATGAGGGGGCCTGGAGCTTTCTTT. This translates into CAWSVMRGPGAFF.

CDR3 coding DNA: TGCGCCAGCAGCTTATCGGGACAGGGACTTGGCTACACCTTC. Its protein is CASSLSGQGLGYTF. The chain carries TRBV5-1 and TRBJ1-2, with 9 nucleotides matching TRBD1. The V gene's germline CDR1 is SGHRS and CDR2 YFSETQ. The J segment lost 7 bases and the V segment lost 2 bases, leaving 6 bases of the junction unmatched. The CDR3 contains 14 residues.

V and J are TRBV20-1 and TRBJ2-7, with D tentatively TRBD2 (6 bases). The CDR3 loop spans 10 amino acids. V lost 5 bases and J lost 6, with 8 bases in between. The germline CDR1 and CDR2 sequences are DFQATT and SNEGSKA (reference sequence). CDR3 nucleotides: TGCAGTGCTGGGAGGTCCGAGCAGTACTTC. Translation gives CSAGRSEQYF.

This clone was detected once. The V and J genes are TRBV21-1 and TRBJ1-6; the table calls TRBD1, which could not be checked here. TRBV21-1 is an annotated pseudogene. This CDR3 has 20 residues. CDR3 protein: CASSKKEKRTDLHYNSPLHF. CDR3 DNA: TGTGCCAGCAGCAAAAAAGAAAAGAGGACAGACCTCCACTATAATTCACCCCTCCACTTT.

The V gene is TRBV5-1, the J gene TRBJ1-2, with 10 bases lining up with TRBD1. Germline V gives CDR1 SGHRS, CDR2 YFSETQ. V shed 2 bases and J 6 bases; nucleotides not matched to a gene: 1. The CDR3 loop spans 13 amino acids. Written as DNA, the CDR3 is TGCGCCAGCAGCTTCGACAGGGGGCATGGCTACACCTTC. It translates to CASSFDRGHGYTF.

This clone was detected a few times. The chain links TRBV27 to TRBJ2-2; D unresolved. Germline V lookup: CDR1 MNHEY, CDR2 SMNVEV (reference sequence). V dropped 5 bases and J dropped 4 bases, with 11 bases sitting between them. The CDR3 is 14 amino acids. The CDR3 nucleotides are TGTGCCAGCAGTCTGAGGCTTAGCACCGGGGAGCTGTTTTTT. Translation: CASSLRLSTGELFF.

The chain combines TRBV7-9 with TRBJ1-3; no firm D call. The length of the CDR3 is 13 residues. The germline gives CDR1 SEHNR, CDR2 FQNEAQ (reference sequence). Trimming left V 8 bases short and J 3 bases short, with 11 bases between. CDR3: CASGTGSGNTIYF. The DNA for the CDR3 is TGTGCCAGCGGCACTGGGAGTGGAAACACCATATATTTT.

This rearrangement joins TRBV5-4 to TRBJ2-1, with TRBD2 identical over 10 bases. With 0 bases clipped from V and 5 bases from J, the junction kept 8 bases outside the gene matches. Germline V CDR1 and CDR2: SGHNT, YYREEE (reference sequence). The CDR3 consists of 17 residues. As DNA, the CDR3 is TGTGCCAGCAGCTTGGCCCGATCTAGCGGGAGCCACAATGAGCAGTTCTTC. This encodes CASSLARSSGSHNEQFF.

This clone was detected once. V is TRBV27 and J is TRBJ2-1, with 11 bases fitting TRBD2. Germline CDR1 is MNHEY and CDR2 is SMNVEV (reference sequence). Trimming at V came to 3 bases and at J to 10 bases, leaving 8 bases not matched to a gene. The CDR3 sequence is 15 residues long. This chain's CDR3 is CASSLALAGVREQFF. The CDR3 DNA follows: TGTGCCAGCAGTTTGGCACTAGCGGGAGTCCGGGAGCAGTTCTTC.

The chain uses TRBV5-4 and TRBJ2-7, with 11 nucleotides matching TRBD1. The length of the CDR3 is 15 residues. The ends lost 4 bases at V and 5 bases at J; junction bases unmatched: 8. Germline V gives CDR1 SGHNT, CDR2 YYREEE (reference sequence). The CDR3 DNA is TGTGCCAGCAGCCGGACAGGGGGCTCCCTGAACGAGCAGTACTTC. This gives the protein CASSRTGGSLNEQYF.

This clone was counted once. The V gene is TRBV6-1, the J gene TRBJ1-1, with a weak D call TRBD1 (5 bases). V lost 2 bases, J lost 9 bases, and 19 bases lay in between. The CDR3 runs 15 residues. Germline CDR1 is MNHNS and CDR2 is SASEGT. The CDR3 here is CASSEFSGPSSKAFF. The CDR3 DNA follows: TGTGCCAGCAGTGAATTTTCAGGGCCGTCATCCAAAGCTTTCTTT.

The J gene is TRBJ1-3, the V gene TRBV6-5; D is unclear. Trimming left V 10 bases short and J 4 bases short, with 14 bases between. The CDR3 covers 13 residues. Germline V CDR1 and CDR2: MNHEY, SVGAGI. As DNA, the CDR3 is TGTGCCACGTCGCCGGAGAGGGGAAACACCATATATTTT. Translating it yields CATSPERGNTIYF.

The chain employs TRBV2 and TRBJ2-1; TRBD1 might be the D (7 bases). V shed 5 bases and J shed 7 bases, with 9 bases lying between them. The CDR3 is 12 residues long. Germline loops: CDR1 SNHLY, CDR2 FYNNEI. CDR3 residues: CASSSGGNEQFF. The DNA for the CDR3 is TGTGCCAGCAGTTCAGGGGGGAATGAGCAGTTCTTC.

In regard to this clone: Other nucleotide sequences in the sample specify the same CDR3. This chain connects TRBV5-1 to TRBJ1-5, with D perhaps TRBD1 (6 bases). The CDR3 length is 15 residues. V shed 1 base and J shed 7 bases, with 15 bases lying between them. Germline V gene sequence: CDR1 SGHRS, CDR2 YFSETQ. CDR3 region: CASSLMGAPGQPQHF. The DNA of the CDR3 is TGCGCCAGCAGCTTGATGGGGGCGCCGGGGCAGCCCCAGCATTTT.

V is TRBV6-1 and J is TRBJ2-6, with TRBD2 matching over 14 bases. The CDR3 covers 20 residues. Germline CDR1 reads MNHNS; CDR2 reads SASEGT. The J segment lost 3 bases and the V segment lost 4 bases, leaving 11 bases of the junction unmatched. The CDR3 DNA reads TGTGCCAGCAGTGCCTTGACTAGCGGGAGGGCCCTAGGTGGGGCCAACGTCCTGACTTTC. Translated, it gives CASSALTSGRALGGANVLTF.

The CDR3 DNA is TGTGCCAGCAGCTTCGCGCAGGGTGAACAGTACTTC. The encoded protein is CASSFAQGEQYF. The chain has TRBV5-5 and TRBJ2-7, with D possibly being TRBD1 (5 bases). The ends were cut back, 2 bases at V and 10 bases at J, with 13 bases in the middle. The CDR3 runs to 12 residues. Germline loops: CDR1 SGHKS, CDR2 YYEKEE (reference sequence).

J is TRBJ1-2 and V is TRBV10-3; D gene uncertain. Germline V gives CDR1 ENHRY, CDR2 SYGVKD. The germline V and J ends were trimmed by 3 bases and 1 base, with 12 bases remaining between them. The CDR3 is 15 amino acids. CDR3 residues: CAISDHHEGNYGYTF. As DNA, the CDR3 is TGTGCCATCAGTGACCACCACGAGGGTAACTATGGCTACACCTTC.

The chain joins TRBV28 to TRBJ2-2, with 7 bases lining up with TRBD2. CDR1 is MDHEN and CDR2 is SYDVKM in the germline V gene. This CDR3 comprises 13 residues. CDR3 in DNA: TGTGCTGGGGAGGGCCCTAACACCGGGGAGCTGTTTTTT. Its protein is CAGEGPNTGELFF.

The V call is TRBV6-5, the J call TRBJ2-7, with 13 bases matching TRBD2. Germline V gives CDR1 MNHEY, CDR2 SVGAGI. V lost 4 bases and J lost 6; bases outside the gene matches: 6. The CDR3 has 15 amino acids. The CDR3 spells CASSSRLAGGFEQYF. CDR3 DNA sequence: TGTGCCAGCAGTTCTAGACTAGCGGGGGGTTTCGAGCAGTACTTC.

This clone turned up a few times. The chain uses TRBV2 and TRBJ1-1; 9 nucleotides align to TRBD1. This CDR3 is built from 13 residues. Germline V gives CDR1 SNHLY, CDR2 FYNNEI. Unmatched junction bases numbered 3, after V lost 6 bases and J lost 4 bases. CDR3 region: CASRDRGPTEAFF. CDR3 DNA: TGTGCCAGCAGGGACAGGGGCCCCACTGAAGCTTTCTTT.

The genes are TRBV5-4 and TRBJ1-2; 8 bases match TRBD1. V lost 0 bases and J lost 8; bases outside the gene matches: 6. The CDR3 consists of 14 residues. The germline gives CDR1 SGHNT, CDR2 YYREEE (reference sequence). CDR3 DNA: TGTGCCAGCAGCTTGGACAGGGGGTTACTCGGCTACACCTTC. Protein product: CASSLDRGLLGYTF.

V and J are TRBV5-1 and TRBJ1-5; 8 nucleotides agree with TRBD1. Germline V gives CDR1 SGHRS, CDR2 YFSETQ. This CDR3 comprises 16 residues. Germline trimming cut 3 bases from V and 3 bases from J; bases unmatched to any gene: 8. The CDR3 DNA reads as TGCGCCAGCAGCTCCCTCAGGGGGCTAAACAATCAGCCCCAGCATTTT. It specifies CASSSLRGLNNQPQHF.

This clone was picked up one time. The V call is TRBV29-1, the J call TRBJ2-7; D remains unclear. This CDR3 has 12 amino acids. Trimming shortened V by 5 bases and J by 3 bases, and 11 bases separated the two germline ends. Per germline, CDR1 SQVTM and CDR2 ANQGSEA. The CDR3 sequence: CSVSHDIYEQYF. In DNA form, the CDR3 reads TGCAGCGTTTCGCACGACATCTACGAGCAGTACTTC.

The rearrangement joins TRBV7-3 to TRBJ1-3; tentatively, D is TRBD1 (5 bases). V was shortened by 5 bases and J by 2 bases, with 13 bases between the two germline ends. The CDR3 totals 15 residues. In germline, CDR1 is SGHTA, CDR2 FQGTGA. CDR3: CASSPAGGAGNTIYF. The CDR3 bases are TGTGCCAGCAGCCCAGCGGGGGGAGCTGGAAACACCATATATTTT.

The chain recombines TRBV5-1 with TRBJ2-3; D call uncertain. Trimming took 1 base from V and 0 from J, leaving 6 bases between them. The germline CDR1 and CDR2 sequences are SGHRS and YFSETQ. CDR3 length: 14 amino acids. CDR3 nucleotides: TGCGCCAGCAGCTTGCCTTCTAGCACAGATACGCAGTATTTT. This encodes CASSLPSSTDTQYF.

Here the CDR3 DNA reads TGCGCCAGCAGCCTGGGTGGGACAGAAGATAATTCACCCCTCCACTTT. This encodes CASSLGGTEDNSPLHF. The chain carries TRBV5-1 and TRBJ1-6; TRBD1 agrees at 7 bases. The trim removed 4 bases at V and 5 bases at J, leaving 9 bases unmatched. Germline V gene sequence: CDR1 SGHRS, CDR2 YFSETQ. The CDR3 spans 16 residues.